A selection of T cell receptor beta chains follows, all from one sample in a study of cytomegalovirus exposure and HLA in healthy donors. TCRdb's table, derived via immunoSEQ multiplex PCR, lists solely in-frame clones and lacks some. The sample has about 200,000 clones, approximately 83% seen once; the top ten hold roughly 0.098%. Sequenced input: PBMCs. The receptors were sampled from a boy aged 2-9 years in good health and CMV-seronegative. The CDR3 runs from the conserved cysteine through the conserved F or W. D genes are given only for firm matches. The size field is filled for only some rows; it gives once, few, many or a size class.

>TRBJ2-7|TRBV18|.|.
TGTGCCAGCTCACCGGGGTCCTCAGGGTCCGAGCAGTACTTC
CASSPGSSGSEQYF
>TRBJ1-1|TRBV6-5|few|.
TGTGCCAGCAGTTACGGCAGAAACACTGAAGCTTTCTTT
CASSYGRNTEAFF
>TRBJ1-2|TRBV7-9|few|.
TGTGCCAGCTCCTTGGGAGGTAGTTATGGCTACACCTTC
CASSLGGSYGYTF
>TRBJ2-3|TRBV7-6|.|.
TGTGCCAGCAGCTTTAAGGGGGATACGCAGTATTTT
CASSFKGDTQYF
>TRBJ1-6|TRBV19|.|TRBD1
TGTGCCAGTAGCCAAGGACAGGGTAGATCACCCCTCCACTTT
CASSQGQGRSPLHF
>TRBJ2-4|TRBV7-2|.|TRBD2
TGTGCCAGCAGCCCGGGGGGGGGCCAGTACTTC
CASSPGGGQYF
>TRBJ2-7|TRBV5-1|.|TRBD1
TGCGCCAGCAGCGTCGGGACAGGTCTTGCCTACGAGCAGTACTTC
CASSVGTGLAYEQYF
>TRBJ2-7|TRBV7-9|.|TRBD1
TGTGCCAGCAGCCCAAAGACAGGGTACGAGCAGTACTTC
CASSPKTGYEQYF
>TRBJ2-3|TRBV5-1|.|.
TGCGCCAGCAGCTTGGTGGGTGACGGAGGCACAGATACGCAGTATTTT
CASSLVGDGGTDTQYF
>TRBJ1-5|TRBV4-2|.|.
TGTGCCAGCAGCCAAGAGGAGGGGAACCATCAGCCCCAGCATTTT
CASSQEEGNHQPQHF
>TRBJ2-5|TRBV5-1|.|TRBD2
TGCGCCAGCGGCCTAGCGGGGGGGCAAGAGACCCAGTACTTC
CASGLAGGQETQYF
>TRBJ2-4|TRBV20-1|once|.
TGCAGTGCCCCTACGGAAAACATTCAGTACTTC
CSAPTENIQYF
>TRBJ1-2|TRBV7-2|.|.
TGTGCCAGCAGCGTATCGGGAGGCGGGTATGGCTACACCTTC
CASSVSGGGYGYTF
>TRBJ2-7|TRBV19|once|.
TGTGCCAGTAGTGAGACAGACTACGAGCAGTACTTC
CASSETDYEQYF
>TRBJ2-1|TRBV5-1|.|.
TGCGCCAGCAGCCGTCTCCTTGACTCGACGGGCTACAATGAGCAGTTCTTC
CASSRLLDSTGYNEQFF
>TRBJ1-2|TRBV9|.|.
TGTGCCAGCAGCGTAGCTCCTGGGAGGGGATCTGACTATGGCTACACCTTC
CASSVAPGRGSDYGYTF
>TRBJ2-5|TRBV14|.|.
TGTGCCAGCAGCCACTTGGGGCGAGAGACCCAGTACTTC
CASSHLGRETQYF
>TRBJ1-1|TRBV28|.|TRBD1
TGTGCCAGCAGCACGGACAGGGGGAAATGGACTTTCTTT
CASSTDRGKWTFF
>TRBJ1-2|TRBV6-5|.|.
TGTGCCAGCAGTTACAATCCGGGGTTCAACTATGGCTACACCTTC
CASSYNPGFNYGYTF
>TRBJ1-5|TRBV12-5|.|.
TGTGCTAGTGGTTTGGGAGATCAGCCCCAGCATTTT
CASGLGDQPQHF